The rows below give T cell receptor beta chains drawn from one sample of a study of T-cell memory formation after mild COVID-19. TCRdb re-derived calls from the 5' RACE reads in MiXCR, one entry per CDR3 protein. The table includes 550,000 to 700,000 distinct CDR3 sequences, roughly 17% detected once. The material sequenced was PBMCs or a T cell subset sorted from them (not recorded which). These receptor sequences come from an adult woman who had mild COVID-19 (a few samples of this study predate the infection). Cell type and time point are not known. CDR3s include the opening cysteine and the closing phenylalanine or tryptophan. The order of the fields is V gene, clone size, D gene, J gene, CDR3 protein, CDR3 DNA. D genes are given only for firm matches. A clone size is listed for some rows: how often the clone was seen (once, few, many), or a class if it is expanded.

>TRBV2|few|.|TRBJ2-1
CASSPQGGSNEQFF
TGTGCCAGCAGTCCTCAGGGGGGCAGCAATGAGCAGTTCTTC
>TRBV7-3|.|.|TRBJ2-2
CASSLTTGANTGELFF
TGTGCCAGCAGCTTAACTACAGGAGCGAACACCGGGGAGCTGTTTTTT
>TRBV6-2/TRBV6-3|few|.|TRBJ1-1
CASSYQRNTEAFF
TGTGCCAGCAGTTACCAGAGGAACACTGAAGCTTTCTTT
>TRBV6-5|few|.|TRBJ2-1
CASSRGMRLNEQFF
TGTGCCAGCAGCCGTGGGATGAGACTCAATGAGCAGTTCTTC
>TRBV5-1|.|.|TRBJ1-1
CASSSPRGALNTEAFF
TGCGCCAGCAGCTCCCCTAGGGGGGCCTTGAACACTGAAGCTTTCTTT
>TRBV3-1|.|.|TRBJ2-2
CASSQVMTGELFF
TGTGCCAGCAGCCAAGTTATGACCGGGGAGCTGTTTTTT
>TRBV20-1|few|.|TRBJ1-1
CSARPVGATEAFF
TGCAGTGCTAGACCCGTCGGTGCCACTGAAGCTTTCTTT
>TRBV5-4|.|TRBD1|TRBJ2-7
CASSWTDRGLYEQYF
TGTGCCAGCAGCTGGACTGACAGGGGCCTCTACGAGCAGTACTTC
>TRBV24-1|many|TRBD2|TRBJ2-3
CATSDLTGTTKDTQYF
TGTGCCACCAGTGATTTGACCGGGACTACTAAAGATACGCAGTATTTT
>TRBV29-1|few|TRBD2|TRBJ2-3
CSVHAMGEGSTDTQYF
TGCAGCGTTCACGCGATGGGGGAGGGGAGCACAGATACGCAGTATTTT
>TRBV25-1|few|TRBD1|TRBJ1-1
CASSSAGTGLDEAFF
TGTGCCAGCAGTTCGGCCGGGACAGGGCTGGATGAAGCTTTCTTT
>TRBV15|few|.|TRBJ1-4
CATSRDFTGPATNEKLFF
TGTGCCACCAGCAGAGATTTCACAGGACCCGCAACTAATGAAAAACTGTTTTTT
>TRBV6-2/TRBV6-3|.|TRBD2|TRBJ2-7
CASSYGLGTMSYEQYF
TGTGCCAGCAGTTACGGATTGGGGACTATGTCCTACGAGCAGTACTTC
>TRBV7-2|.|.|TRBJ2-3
CASRMGSTDTQYF
TGTGCCAGCAGGATGGGGAGCACAGATACGCAGTATTTT
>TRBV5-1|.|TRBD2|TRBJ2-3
CASSLATTSGTTDTQYF
TGCGCCAGCAGCTTGGCCACTACTAGCGGGACCACAGATACGCAGTATTTT
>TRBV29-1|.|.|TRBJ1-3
CSVGGQISGNTIYF
TGCAGCGTTGGTGGCCAGATCTCTGGAAACACCATATATTTT
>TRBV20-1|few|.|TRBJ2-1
CSARDVKSSYNEQFF
TGCAGTGCTAGAGATGTCAAGAGCTCCTACAATGAGCAGTTCTTC
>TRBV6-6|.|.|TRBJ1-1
CASSYEQGGMTEAFF
TGTGCCAGCAGTTACGAACAGGGTGGGATGACTGAAGCTTTCTTT
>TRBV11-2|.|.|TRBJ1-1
CASSLDPRGEAFF
TGTGCCAGCAGCTTAGATCCCCGAGGTGAAGCTTTCTTT
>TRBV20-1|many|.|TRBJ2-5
CSAFDRRETQYF
TGCAGTGCTTTTGACAGGAGGGAGACCCAGTACTTC